What follows are 21 T cell receptor beta chains derived from one specimen sequenced in a study of relationships among human T cell subsets. Semiquantitative ARM-PCR amplified T cell receptor alpha and beta CDR3 regions from mRNA. ARM-PCR used tagged nested gene-specific primers, then communal superprimers for exponential amplification. TCRdb reprocessed the multiplex PCR reads with MiXCR, giving one entry per CDR3 protein. The sample comprises some 5,400 distinct CDR3 sequences, around 62% of which are singletons, and around three fifths rests with the top ten. CD8+ T cells were isolated by anti-CD4 multisort bead depletion, then anti-CD8 bead selection. What was sequenced was CD8+ T cells sorted from blood. The receptors originated from a man aged 40-55 years in good health.

The chain recombines TRBV28 with TRBJ2-1; the D is unclear. The CDR3 runs 10 residues. Germline loops: CDR1 MDHEN, CDR2 SYDVKM. The V end lost 10 bases, the J end lost 7 bases, and 8 bases lay between the germline ends. This chain's CDR3 is CATRANEQFF. For the CDR3, the DNA is TGTGCCACTAGGGCGAATGAGCAGTTCTTC.

A few counts support this clonotype. This sequence joins TRBV18 and TRBJ2-5; no reliable D call. Trimming cost V 3 bases and J 1 base, with 9 bases left between them. The CDR3 consists of 14 residues. CDR1 KGHSH and CDR2 LQKENI come from the germline V gene. CDR3 DNA sequence: TGTGCCAGCTCACCGGGCAGGAGCCAAGAGACCCAGTACTTC. This sequence encodes CASSPGRSQETQYF.

This clonotype has just one count. The CDR3: CASSFNPYEQYF. CDR3 bases: TGCGCCAGCAGCTTCAACCCCTACGAGCAGTACTTC. The rearrangement joins TRBV5-1 to TRBJ2-7; no firm D call. V was cut by 2 bases and J by 2 bases, with 5 bases left in between. This CDR3 spans 12 amino acids. Germline V gene sequence: CDR1 SGHRS, CDR2 YFSETQ.

The chain recombines TRBV11-2 with TRBJ2-5, with D perhaps matching TRBD1 (6 bases). Germline V lookup: CDR1 SGHAT, CDR2 FQNNGV. This CDR3 is built from 16 residues. V gave up 5 bases and J gave up 5 bases, with 21 bases separating them. CDR3 DNA sequence: TGTGCCAGCAGCCGAAGCACAGGGTTCTCGTACGAGACCCAGTACTTC. This gives the protein CASSRSTGFSYETQYF.

This clonotype is a singleton in its sample. The chain has TRBV29-1 and TRBJ2-1; tentative D call: TRBD2 (5 bases). CDR1 and CDR2 from the germline V gene are SQVTM and ANQGSEA. CDR3 size: 11 residues. V was trimmed by 6 bases and J by 4 bases, leaving 7 bases between them. Here the CDR3 reads CSVGEYNEQFF. DNA of the CDR3: TGCAGCGTCGGGGAGTACAATGAGCAGTTCTTC.

The chain combines TRBV11-3 with TRBJ2-2; D is unclear. The V gene's germline CDR1 is SGHNT and CDR2 YENEEA. There are 15 residues in the CDR3. The V gene lost 7 bases and the J gene lost 2 bases, with 14 bases spanning the gap. The CDR3 sequence: CASNRLSTNTGELFF. DNA of the CDR3: TGTGCCAGCAACCGGCTAAGTACTAACACCGGGGAGCTGTTTTTT.

The genes are TRBV29-1 and TRBJ2-7, with D possibly being TRBD2 (5 bases). CDR3 length: 13 residues. V was clipped by 7 bases and J by 0 bases, with 13 bases between them. Germline values: CDR1 SQVTM, CDR2 ANQGSEA. CDR3 amino acids: CSASFGLSYEQYF. The CDR3 DNA sequence: TGCAGCGCTTCATTCGGACTCTCCTACGAGCAGTACTTC.

The J gene is TRBJ1-1, the V gene TRBV27, with D perhaps matching TRBD1 (6 bases). Germline V gives CDR1 MNHEY, CDR2 SMNVEV (reference sequence). Trimming took off 5 bases at V and 7 bases at J, with 17 bases between the two ends. This CDR3 is 14 amino acids long. This chain's CDR3 is CASSLGGDLHEAFF. The CDR3 DNA sequence: TGTGCCAGCAGTCTAGGGGGGGATTTACATGAAGCTTTCTTT.

This clonotype has just a few counts. The chain links TRBV7-8 to TRBJ2-3, with TRBD2 identical over 9 bases. Germline V lookup: CDR1 SGHVS, CDR2 FQNEAQ. With V trimmed by 3 bases and J by 6 bases, 7 bases remained unmatched. This CDR3 contains 15 residues. The CDR3 loop is CASSLEGGGADTQYF. As DNA, the CDR3 is TGTGCCAGCAGCTTGGAAGGCGGGGGGGCTGATACGCAGTATTTT. Supplemented by reference TRBV7-8 and TRBJ2-3, the full variable domain reads GAGVSQSPRYKVAKRGQDVALRCDPISGHVSLFWYQQALGQGPEFLTYFQNEAQLDKSGLPSDRFFAERPEGSVSTLKIQRTQQEDSAVYLCASSLEGGGADTQYFGPGTRLTVL.

The CDR3 loop is CASSSLDRSWYLNEKLFF. DNA of the CDR3: TGTGCCAGCAGCTCCCTAGACAGGAGCTGGTACCTTAATGAAAAACTGTTTTTT. The chain is built from TRBV7-8 and TRBJ1-4; tentative D call: TRBD1 (6 bases). V was pared by 4 bases and J by 4 bases, with 22 bases between. The CDR3 runs 18 residues. Looked up from germline, CDR1 is SGHVS and CDR2 is FQNEAQ.

This chain links TRBV28 with TRBJ2-1; 9 bases are shared with TRBD2. Germline V gives CDR1 MDHEN, CDR2 SYDVKM. Trimming at V came to 1 base and at J to 4 bases, leaving 2 bases not matched to a gene. The CDR3 loop spans 15 amino acids. The CDR3 DNA is TGTGCCAGCAGTTTATTAGCGGGAGAATACAATGAGCAGTTCTTC. Its translation is CASSLLAGEYNEQFF. The full variable domain, in which reference TRBV28 and TRBJ2-1 provide the parts outside the CDR3, is DVKVTQSSRYLVKRTGEKVFLECVQDMDHENMFWYRQDPGLGLRLIYFSYDVKMKEKGDIPEGYSVSREKKERFSLILESASTNQTSMYLCASSLLAGEYNEQFFGPGTRLTVL.

V is TRBV7-9 and J is TRBJ2-5; 8 bases fit TRBD2. Per germline, CDR1 SEHNR and CDR2 FQNEAQ (reference sequence). The CDR3 covers 14 residues. Losses at the gene ends were 5 bases for V and 4 bases for J; bases not matched to a gene: 6. The CDR3 DNA is TGTGCCAGCAGCAGCGGGAGCGAAGCAGAGACCCAGTACTTC. Protein: CASSSGSEAETQYF.

The chain couples TRBV28 to TRBJ1-5; D might be TRBD1 (5 bases). Deletions cut 7 bases from V and 4 bases from J, with 8 bases between. Germline lookup yields CDR1 MDHEN and CDR2 SYDVKM. The CDR3 runs to 12 residues. Here the CDR3 DNA reads TGTGCCAGCATGGAGGGGAATCAGCCCCAGCATTTT. This codes for CASMEGNQPQHF.

This chain joins TRBV27 and TRBJ2-1; D is unresolved. The CDR3 contains 13 residues. The germline CDR1 and CDR2 sequences are MNHEY and SMNVEV (reference sequence). Trimming stripped 0 bases from V and 7 bases from J, with 7 bases between. The CDR3 region has the DNA TGTGCCAGCAGTTTATCGTGGGGTAATGAGCAGTTCTTC. This sequence encodes CASSLSWGNEQFF.

The genes are TRBV14 and TRBJ2-1; the D call may be TRBD1 or TRBD2 (5 bases each). CDR1 SGHDN and CDR2 FVKESK come from the germline V gene. V lost 6 bases and J 4 bases, leaving 10 bases between the germline ends. The CDR3 consists of 13 residues. The CDR3 spells CASSHEGYNEQFF. The CDR3 nucleotides read TGTGCCAGCAGTCACGAGGGGTACAATGAGCAGTTCTTC. The entire variable domain, with the rest obtained from reference TRBV14 and TRBJ2-1, is as follows: EAGVTQFPSHSVIEKGQTVTLRCDPISGHDNLYWYRRVMGKEIKFLLHFVKESKQDESGMPNNRFLAERTGGTYSTLKVQPAELEDSGVYFCASSHEGYNEQFFGPGTRLTVL.

The V and J genes are TRBV6-2 or TRBV6-3 and TRBJ2-5; possible D gene TRBD1, 6 bases. The germline V gene encodes CDR1 MNHEY and CDR2 SVGEGT. The CDR3 has 14 residues. Trimming shortened V by 7 bases and J by 2 bases, and 14 bases separated the two germline ends. Here the CDR3 reads CASTWTVPQETQYF. The CDR3 nucleotides read TGTGCCAGCACCTGGACAGTCCCACAAGAGACCCAGTACTTC.

This chain links TRBV27 with TRBJ1-2; unclear D gene. Deletions cut 5 bases from V and 6 bases from J, with 19 bases between. The germline V gene encodes CDR1 MNHEY and CDR2 SMNVEV (reference sequence). The CDR3 has 15 amino acids. DNA of the CDR3: TGTGCCAGCAGTCCCCTGCCGCGGCTTGGGGATGGCTACACCTTC. Protein: CASSPLPRLGDGYTF.

The rearrangement joins TRBV7-9 to TRBJ2-7; D call uncertain. The CDR3 runs to 12 residues. Per germline, CDR1 SEHNR and CDR2 FQNEAQ (reference sequence). V lost 5 bases to trimming and J lost 6 bases, with 11 bases between them. In DNA, the CDR3 is TGTGCCAGCAGCCCTACGTACTTCGAGCAGTACTTC. This translates into CASSPTYFEQYF.

This clonotype was seen a few times. The chain carries TRBV7-9 and TRBJ1-1, with unresolved D. Germline lookup yields CDR1 SEHNR and CDR2 FQNEAQ (reference sequence). Trimming left V 8 bases short and J 1 base short, with 11 bases between. This CDR3 is built from 13 residues. CDR3 nucleotide sequence: TGTGCCAGCGCTTTCGGAACGAACACTGAAGCTTTCTTT. Its protein product is CASAFGTNTEAFF.

The chain joins TRBV27 to TRBJ2-7; 8 nucleotides agree with TRBD2. This CDR3 is 15 amino acids long. V gave up 2 bases and J gave up 3 bases; unmatched junction bases: 6. The germline V gene has CDR1 MNHEY and CDR2 SMNVEV (reference sequence). The CDR3 DNA sequence: TGTGCCAGCAGTTTAAGGGCGGGGGGTTTCTACGAGCAGTACTTC. Translated: CASSLRAGGFYEQYF.

V and J are TRBV28 and TRBJ2-5; D is perhaps TRBD2 (5 bases). The V gene's germline CDR1 is MDHEN and CDR2 SYDVKM. The length of the CDR3 is 15 residues. The V and J ends lost 2 bases and 1 base respectively, with 11 bases between them. The DNA of the CDR3 is TGTGCCAGCAGTTTACGGGGTATAGGCCAAGAGACCCAGTACTTC. It encodes CASSLRGIGQETQYF.